The text below deals with one T cell receptor (beta chain). Its specificity is not known. This CDR3 is 19 amino acids long. CDR1 is MGHRA, CDR2 YSYEKL, per germline. V lost 0 bases to trimming and J lost 1 base, with 22 bases between them. The source of the sample is a study of CD8 T cells in acute hepatitis C reinfection. Study overall: CD8+ T cells specific for HCV NS3-1073 were sequenced.

This sample's time point: naive CD8 control sorted from an acute-time-point sample. Acute primary HCV meant a new positive RNA or antibody result following a negative test within 24 weeks. Some clones are missing from TCRdb's copy, which holds only in-frame ones; the method was immunoSEQ multiplex PCR. The data hold tens of thousands of clones, with approximately 83% observed a single time. General study findings and limits: All groups preferentially used TRBV04 and TRBV06, which was not due to overrepresentation in the naive pool.

The chain is built from TRBV4-1 and TRBJ2-7; a possible D gene is TRBD1 (5 bases). The sample consisted of naive CD8+ T cells from PBMCs. This TCR was recovered from a woman between 18 and 30 years old who spontaneously cleared hepatitis C infection. The CDR3 loop reads CASSQEARTHPDLSYEQYF. The CDR3 bases are TGCGCCAGCAGCCAAGAAGCTAGGACACACCCCGACCTTTCCTACGAGCAGTACTTC.